This entry features one T cell receptor beta chain sequence. The specificity of this receptor is unknown. The germline V gene yields SGHDN for CDR1 and FVKESK for CDR2. The CDR3 spans 15 residues, from the cysteine through the phenylalanine. The DNA is not on file. The sample is drawn from a study of CXCR3-negative and CXCR3-positive naive CD8 T cells (dated by TCRdb to the late 2010s). A note on the overall study: In total, 110 million to 150 million TRB reads were obtained, corresponding to roughly 1.5 +/- 0.3 million reads per library. Naive subsets from 5 or 6 donors and memory cells from 3 donors were included in the TRBV-TRBJ cluster analysis. The diversity and physicochemical repertoire analyses included 11 donors pooled from two independent experiments.

For every CD8+ T cell subset, 300,000 cells were flow-sorted straight into RLT lysis buffer, and each subset was sorted in triplicate. Naive CD8+ T cells were defined stringently as CD45RO-CCR7+CD27+CD95- to exclude memory contaminants. Peripheral blood mononuclear cells were isolated from buffy coats using standard density gradient centrifugation. Naive CXCR3-negative and CXCR3-positive CD8+ T cells were flow-sorted using a FACSAria III. Total RNA was extracted from sorted cells using an RNeasy Mini Kit. Here is what the overall study found, with its caveats: Within the same donor, TRBV-TRBJ usage looked similar between naive CXCR3-negative and CXCR3-positive cells, but memory cells had distinct patterns. Comparably high repertoire diversity was found in both naive subsets, whereas much lower repertoire diversity was found in memory CD8+ T cells. Freshly isolated PBMCs were used for most assays because CXCR3 expression went down partially after cryopreservation. Because surface CD5, which has been linked to self-reactivity in mice, was comparable between naive subsets, TCR interaction strength was also inferred from TRB CDR3 physicochemical properties. Compared with CXCR3-negative naive cells, CXCR3-positive naive cells had TRB CDR3s with higher hydrophobicity (lower Kidera factor 4), lower energy, and higher strength and volume indices.

The sample was run on a NextSeq 550. The Human TCR Profiling Kit (MiLaboratory) was used to make UMI-labeled 5' RACE TRB cDNA libraries. The full amount of extracted RNA was used for cDNA synthesis, and the full amount of resulting cDNA was used for PCR amplification. Libraries were prepared in parallel with an identical number of PCR cycles. Turning to the authors' computational methods: With a requirement of at least two reads per UMI, MIGEC and MiXCR extracted about 50,000 +/- 10,000 unique UMI-labeled TRB cDNA molecules per library. On average, each library contained about 40,000 +/- 10,000 functional in-frame TRB CDR3 nucleotide clonotypes without stop codons. After each sample was downsampled to 5000 UMI-labeled TRB molecules, VDJtools was used to calculate diversity metrics such as normalized Shannon-Wiener and Chao1. For the central five CDR3 residues, VDJtools calculated physicochemical properties weighted by clonotype size, namely interaction energy, strength, volume and Kidera factor 4. TCRdb reprocessed the reads, reporting each CDR3 protein sequence once and no DNA. The V and J calls were not made by the authors but by TCRdb's processing. This sample's table lists some 50,000 distinct CDR3 sequences. The ten largest clones add up to around 1.5% of the sample.

The clonotype was recovered from a human donor in good health. Some clones in this sample may be carry-over from other donors' samples. The V and J segments used are TRBV14 and TRBJ2-5; there is no DNA to check the TCRdb D call of TRBD1. What was sequenced was naive CXCR3- CD8+ T cells from blood. According to the study, the label for this sample's cell subset or site signals: CD45RO-CCR7+CD27+CD95- naive CD8+ T cells lacking CXCR3 (TNR3-). The CDR3 has the sequence CASSPTAGLGETQYF. With all but the CDR3 taken from the reference TRBV14 and TRBJ2-5 genes, the full variable domain is: EAGVTQFPSHSVIEKGQTVTLRCDPISGHDNLYWYRRVMGKEIKFLLHFVKESKQDESGMPNNRFLAERTGGTYSTLKVQPAELEDSGVYFCASSPTAGLGETQYFGPGTRLLVL.